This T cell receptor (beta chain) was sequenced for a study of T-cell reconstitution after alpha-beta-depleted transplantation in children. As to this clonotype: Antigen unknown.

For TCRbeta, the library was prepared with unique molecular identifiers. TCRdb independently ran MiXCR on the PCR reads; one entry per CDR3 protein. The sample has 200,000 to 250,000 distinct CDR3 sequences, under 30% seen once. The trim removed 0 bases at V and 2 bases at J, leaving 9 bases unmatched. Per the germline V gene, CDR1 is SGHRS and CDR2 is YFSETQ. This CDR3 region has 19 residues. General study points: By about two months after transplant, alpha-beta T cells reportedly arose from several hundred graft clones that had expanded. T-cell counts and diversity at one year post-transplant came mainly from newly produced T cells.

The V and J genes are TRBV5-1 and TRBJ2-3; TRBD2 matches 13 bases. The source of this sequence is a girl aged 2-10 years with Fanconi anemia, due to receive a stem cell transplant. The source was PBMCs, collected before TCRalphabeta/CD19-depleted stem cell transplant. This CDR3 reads CASSLAGGTSGASTDTQYF. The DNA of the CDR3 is TGCGCCAGCAGCTTGGCCGGGGGGACTAGCGGGGCCTCCACAGATACGCAGTATTTT.